This T cell receptor beta chain came from a study of glioma-infiltrating T cells. Study-wide findings and caveats: CDR3 overlap between tissue and blood was very small.

Using RNA template, CDR3s of TCR alpha and beta were amplified with iRepertoire arm-PCR. TCRdb re-called the multiplex PCR reads with MiXCR, one entry per CDR3 protein. The sample contains roughly 120,000 distinct CDR3 sequences, 20% to 25% of which appear only once. With 4 bases removed from V and 3 bases from J, the gap between germline ends came to 10 bases. The CDR3 sequence is 13 residues long. Germline assignment: CDR1 GTSNPN and CDR2 SVGIG (reference sequence). As to this clonotype: Its antigen is not identified.

The clonotype comes from a human donor with low-grade glioma or glioblastoma, undergoing nonglioma brain surgery, or in good health (not recorded which). The sequencing input was glioma tissue, nonneoplastic brain tissue, or PBMCs (not recorded which). This chain connects TRBV30 to TRBJ1-5, with D possibly TRBD1 on 6 matching bases. The CDR3 DNA follows: TGTGCCTGGAAATCAGGGGTCAATCAGCCCCAGCATTTT. It codes for CAWKSGVNQPQHF.